The clone carrying this T cell receptor (beta chain) was seen many times. The source of the sample is a study of regulatory T cells in long-lasting Graves disease. In germline, CDR1 is SGHDT, CDR2 YYEEEE. This CDR3 has 15 residues. Deletions cut 4 bases from V and 5 bases from J, with 18 bases between. The time point: persistent/refractory GD, antithyroid drugs over 5 years with positive TRAb. Researchers made the TCR library from RNA that was extracted from PBMCs. The patients included were those that came from an endocrinology department in Xi'an, China. Through Arm-PCR of CDR3 regions and iRepertoire HTBI primers, TCR beta libraries were built. Using its own MiXCR run on the multiplex PCR reads, TCRdb lists one record per CDR3 protein. The data show around 460,000 distinct CDR3 sequences, about 22% seen once.

The sequencing used peripheral blood mononuclear cells (PBMCs), collected when the disease was refractory, from a patient treated with antithyroid drugs. The chain carries TRBV5-6 and TRBJ1-1; D perhaps matches TRBD1 (5 bases). The source is a female donor with Graves disease. Here the CDR3 reads CASSGTQGGWTEAFF. Written as DNA, the CDR3 is TGTGCCAGCAGCGGCACCCAGGGAGGGTGGACTGAAGCTTTCTTT.